This TCR beta chain was captured in a study of CD8 T cells in Susac syndrome. Study outcomes and limitations: TCR sequencing and HLA analysis covered a relatively small number of individuals.

From blood CD8+ and CD4+ T cells, the TCR beta chain was sequenced. Negative magnetic isolation gave CD8+ and CD4+ cells; FACS enriched CD8+ TEMRA. Concerning this clonotype: What it recognizes is unknown.

The RNA input was roughly 0.45 to 1 ug, and it was reverse transcribed with random hexamers. TCRdb used MiXCR to reprocess the immunoSEQ multiplex PCR reads, holding one entry per CDR3 protein. The sample includes a few hundred thousand distinct CDR3 sequences, about nine tenths seen only once; the top ten take roughly 0.17%. The CDR3 runs to 14 residues. Between the trimmed V and J ends, which lost 4 bases and 5 bases, there was a span of 14 bases. This receptor was taken from a human donor with multiple sclerosis. Sequenced: CD8+ T cells from PBMCs. The chain links TRBV12-3 or TRBV12-4 to TRBJ1-2, with D possibly matching TRBD1 (6 bases). CDR3 DNA: TGTGCCAGCAGTTCAGGACAGACCGTGTATGGCTACACCTTC. Its translation: CASSSGQTVYGYTF.